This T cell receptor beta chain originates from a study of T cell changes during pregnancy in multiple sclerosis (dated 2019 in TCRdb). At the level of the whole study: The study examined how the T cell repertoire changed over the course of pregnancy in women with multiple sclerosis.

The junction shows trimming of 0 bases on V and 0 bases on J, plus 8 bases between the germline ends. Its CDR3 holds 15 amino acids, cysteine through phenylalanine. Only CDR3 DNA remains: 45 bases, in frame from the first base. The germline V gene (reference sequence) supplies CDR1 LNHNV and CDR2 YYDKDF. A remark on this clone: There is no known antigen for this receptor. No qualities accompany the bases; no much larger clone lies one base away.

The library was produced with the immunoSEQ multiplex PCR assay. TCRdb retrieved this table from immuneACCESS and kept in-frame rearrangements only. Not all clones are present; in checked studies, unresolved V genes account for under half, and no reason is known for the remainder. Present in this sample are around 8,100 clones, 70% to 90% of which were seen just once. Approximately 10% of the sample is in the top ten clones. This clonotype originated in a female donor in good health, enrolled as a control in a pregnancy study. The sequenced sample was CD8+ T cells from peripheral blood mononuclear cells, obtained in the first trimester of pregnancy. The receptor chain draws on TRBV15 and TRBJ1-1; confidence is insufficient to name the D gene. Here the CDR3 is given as CATSREEGLNTEAFF. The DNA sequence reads TGTGCCACCAGCAGAGAGGAGGGTTTGAACACTGAAGCTTTCTTT.